Each of the 5 T cell receptor beta chains below was sequenced from the same sample in a study of cytotoxic CD8 clonotypes in ibrutinib-treated CLL. Using immunoSEQ multiplex PCR, the repertoire was profiled, and TCRdb retains in-frame clones only, with some absent. The top ten hold approximately 17% of the sample, which has approximately 32,000 clones, 49% seen once. This sample comprised PBMCs, obtained before ibrutinib treatment. All receptors derive from a human donor with chronic lymphocytic leukemia.

This clone was seen more than once but under ten times. This rearrangement joins TRBV5-8 to TRBJ2-5; 7 bases map to TRBD1. V shed 2 bases and J 3 bases; nucleotides not matched to a gene: 1. The CDR3 extends over 13 amino acids. Per the germline V gene, CDR1 is SGHTS and CDR2 is YDEGEE. The CDR3 DNA follows: TGTGCCAGCAGCTTCGACAGGGAAGAGACCCAGTACTTC. Its protein product is CASSFDREETQYF.

This clone was seen a single time. The chain has TRBV5-1 and TRBJ2-1; the match to TRBD2 covers 10 bases. Germline loops: CDR1 SGHRS, CDR2 YFSETQ. CDR3 length: 15 amino acids. The J segment lost 5 bases and the V segment lost 3 bases, leaving 5 bases of the junction unmatched. The CDR3 region has the DNA TGCGCCAGCAGCTGGAGGACTAGCGGAGACAATGAGCAGTTCTTC. Translating it yields CASSWRTSGDNEQFF.

This clone has only a few counts. The chain employs TRBV30 and TRBJ1-5; D is undetermined. The V end was cut by 4 bases, the J end by 11 bases, with 18 bases between. Germline V CDR1 and CDR2: GTSNPN, SVGIG (reference sequence). This CDR3 is built from 13 residues. The chain's CDR3 is CAWTGQDEESQHF. DNA for the CDR3: TGTGCCTGGACGGGTCAAGACGAGGAGTCCCAGCATTTT.

The chain employs TRBV6-1 and TRBJ1-6; no clear D. Per the germline V gene, CDR1 is MNHNS and CDR2 is SASEGT. The V gene lost 2 bases and the J gene lost 0 bases, with 8 bases spanning the gap. This CDR3 is 16 amino acids long. The CDR3 region has the DNA TGTGCCAGCAGTGAAATCAGGAGCTCCTATAATTCACCCCTCCACTTT. Its translation: CASSEIRSSYNSPLHF.

This clone appeared a few times. V and J are TRBV5-4 and TRBJ2-1; D might be TRBD1 (6 bases). Germline values: CDR1 SGHNT, CDR2 YYREEE (reference sequence). The V gene lost 3 bases and the J gene lost 4 bases, with 11 bases spanning the gap. CDR3 length equals 14 residues. This CDR3 reads CASSSQGQYNEQFF. The DNA of the CDR3 is TGTGCCAGCAGCTCACAGGGACAATACAATGAGCAGTTCTTC.